The 8 T cell receptor beta chains presented below share a single source sample, sequenced in a study of T cell repertoires in cytomegalovirus infection. TCRdb reanalysed the reads using MiXCR and keeps one entry per CDR3 protein. The repertoire includes under 130,000 distinct CDR3 sequences, under 45% of them detected once, and about 76% sits in the top ten. Which antigens these TCRs recognize remains unknown. This specimen consisted of CD8+ T cells from cultured PBMCs, obtained from culture after CMV antigen stimulation. These TCRs come from a human donor in good health (CMV status not recorded). Some clones in this sample may be carry-over from other donors' samples.

This chain links TRBV29-1 with TRBJ1-1; D unclear. Germline V CDR1 and CDR2: SQVTM, ANQGSEA. V dropped 2 bases and J dropped 3 bases, with 7 bases sitting between them. This CDR3 region has 12 residues. CDR3 amino acids: CSVEFVDTEAFF. CDR3 sequence (DNA): TGCAGCGTTGAATTCGTAGACACTGAAGCTTTCTTT. Full variable domain (outside the CDR3, taken from reference TRBV29-1 and TRBJ1-1): SAVISQKPSRDICQRGTSLTIQCQVDSQVTMMFWYRQQPGQSLTLIATANQGSEATYESGFVIDKFPISRPNLTFSTLTVSNMSPEDSSIYLCSVEFVDTEAFFGQGTRLTVV.

The rearrangement links TRBV7-6 to TRBJ1-4; D may be TRBD1 (5 bases). In germline, CDR1 is SGHVS, CDR2 FNYEAQ. CDR3 length: 15 residues. Trimming left V 6 bases short and J 3 bases short, with 14 bases between. In nucleotides, the CDR3 is TGTGCCAGCAGTCAAGGAACGGGGGCTAATGAAAAACTGTTTTTT. Translated: CASSQGTGANEKLFF.

This rearrangement joins TRBV6-6 to TRBJ1-6; D gene ambiguous. Germline V lookup: CDR1 MNHNY, CDR2 SVGAGI (reference sequence). Trimming took off 4 bases at V and 0 bases at J, with 16 bases between the two ends. The CDR3 sequence is 18 residues long. The CDR3 protein is CASSFLEAGSSYNSPLHF. Here the CDR3 DNA reads TGTGCCAGCAGTTTCCTCGAAGCGGGGAGCTCCTATAATTCACCCCTCCACTTT.

The chain uses TRBV11-1 and TRBJ2-5; D is perhaps TRBD1 (5 bases). This CDR3 is 14 amino acids long. Germline CDR1 and CDR2: SGHAT and FQDESV (reference sequence). V was pared by 3 bases and J by 2 bases, with 10 bases between. The CDR3 region has the DNA TGTGCCAGCAGCTTTTCCAGGGCTCAAGAGACCCAGTACTTC. Translating gives CASSFSRAQETQYF.

Concerning this clonotype itself: Mismatch with germline at one junction end may stem from a read error. This sequence joins TRBV7-6 and TRBJ1-2; D gene ambiguous. The germline V gene has CDR1 SGHVS and CDR2 FNYEAQ. The CDR3 totals 11 residues. CDR3 coding DNA: TGTGCCAGCAGCTCCGGGAGCTTCATCCATTTC. This codes for CASSSGSFIHF.

The chain combines TRBV19 with TRBJ1-1; 9 bases fit TRBD1. J gave up 5 bases and V 5 bases, and 6 bases lay outside the gene matches. CDR3 length: 14 residues. Germline assignment: CDR1 LNHDA and CDR2 SQIVND (reference sequence). The CDR3 DNA reads as TGTGCCAGTAGTTCGGGGACAGGGAAGACTGAAGCTTTCTTT. This sequence encodes CASSSGTGKTEAFF.

The gene calls are TRBV6-5 and TRBJ2-1, with 7 positions matching TRBD2. Losses at the gene ends were 5 bases for V and 4 bases for J; bases not matched to a gene: 8. The CDR3 contains 15 residues. The V gene's germline CDR1 is MNHEY and CDR2 SVGAGI. The CDR3 here is CASSVGLAAYNEQFF. The DNA for the CDR3 is TGTGCCAGCAGTGTCGGGCTAGCGGCATACAATGAGCAGTTCTTC.

This chain uses TRBV12-3 or TRBV12-4 with TRBJ2-3; D gene uncertain. The CDR3 spans 12 residues. V shed 1 base and J shed 5 bases, with 4 bases lying between them. CDR3 bases: TGTGCCAGCAGTTTAGATGAAGATACGCAGTATTTT. It translates to CASSLDEDTQYF.